This is a list of T cell receptor beta chains from one sample in a study of blood T cell repertoires in COVID-19. The data were produced by immunoSEQ multiplex PCR, yet TCRdb's version contains in-frame clones alone and is incomplete. The profile covers about 72,000 clones, with around 90% appearing a single time and about 7.3% taken by the ten largest. The sample consisted of peripheral blood. The source is a human donor in a cohort sampled during active COVID-19. The CDR3 runs from the conserved cysteine through the conserved F or W. Not every row has a clone size; where given, it reads once, few, many or a size class.

CDR3,size,J,V
CASSQSSGAGQPQHF,few,TRBJ1-5,TRBV16
CASRPMGQGTYGYTF,once,TRBJ1-2,TRBV3-1/TRBV3-2
CASSWSAGGPRGADTQYF,NA,TRBJ2-3,TRBV6-2/TRBV6-3
CASSYSGVAGAFF,NA,TRBJ1-1,TRBV6-5
CSARGDIGYTF,NA,TRBJ1-2,TRBV20-1
CASSYFGGIRDSSKNIQYF,NA,TRBJ2-4,TRBV6-2/TRBV6-3
CASSAATGTTDTQYF,NA,TRBJ2-3,TRBV18
CASRDDNMNTEAFF,NA,TRBJ1-1,TRBV5-1
CASSQREGGPGNEQFF,NA,TRBJ2-1,TRBV3-1/TRBV3-2
CASSPPGGGYNEQFF,NA,TRBJ2-1,TRBV18
CASSPTPGGGSYEQYF,NA,TRBJ2-7,TRBV28
CASSLVQGGEQFF,NA,TRBJ2-1,TRBV5-6
CASSVGGQGTYNEQFF,NA,TRBJ2-1,TRBV9
CASSLPPHTDTQYF,NA,TRBJ2-3,TRBV7-9
CAAGAGEGQPQHF,NA,TRBJ1-5,TRBV5-8
CASSLLQDYEQYF,NA,TRBJ2-7,TRBV7-2
CASSAASGQYTEAFF,NA,TRBJ1-1,TRBV9
CASSRQGNTEAFF,once,TRBJ1-1,TRBV5-1
CASSDSAGEYEQYF,NA,TRBJ2-7,TRBV10-1
CASGTGGITDTQYF,NA,TRBJ2-3,TRBV19
CATLLAGAYNEQFF,NA,TRBJ2-1,TRBV5-1
CASSFTRGRNTEAFF,NA,TRBJ1-1,TRBV7-2
CASSLTGGETQYF,NA,TRBJ2-5,TRBV7-3
CASSLGTQNTGELFF,NA,TRBJ2-2,TRBV5-1
CASSLSPVQVSGETQYF,NA,TRBJ2-5,TRBV7-2
CASSLDSSGEQFF,NA,TRBJ2-1,TRBV11-2
CASSALDRTDTQYF,NA,TRBJ2-3,TRBV13
CASSELAGTGASPLHF,NA,TRBJ1-6,TRBV6-1
CASSLERGADTQYF,NA,TRBJ2-3,TRBV7-2
CAWSVLGISSNQPQHF,NA,TRBJ1-5,TRBV30
CAWTGVSYEQYF,NA,TRBJ2-7,TRBV30
CASSPSGTASTDTQYF,NA,TRBJ2-3,TRBV5-1
CAISELSSGQEQFF,NA,TRBJ2-1,TRBV10-3
CASSLASGGYEQYF,NA,TRBJ2-7,TRBV7-6
CASSLDRGRAEKLFF,NA,TRBJ1-4,TRBV5-1
CASMTRGRYGYTF,NA,TRBJ1-2,TRBV5-4
CASSLVWQMNTEAFF,NA,TRBJ1-1,TRBV7-2
CASSYSWGNNQPQHF,few,TRBJ1-5,TRBV6-5
CASSLTMTGSGNTIYF,NA,TRBJ1-3,TRBV5-6
CASSLSGVANTGELFF,once,TRBJ2-2,TRBV5-1
CASSYTMWSSTDTQYF,once,TRBJ2-3,TRBV6-5
CASSSIPGNNEQFF,once,TRBJ2-1,TRBV5-1
CASSLSGNEQFF,NA,TRBJ2-1,TRBV7-9
CASDRVPVSGANVLTF,NA,TRBJ2-6,TRBV5-5